The text below deals with one TCR beta chain. Its antigen is still unknown. This specimen comes from a study of cytomegalovirus exposure and HLA in healthy donors. Overall study findings and caveats: TRBV6-2, TRBV6-3 and other indistinguishable V segments were excluded.

The ends were cut back, 5 bases at V and 5 bases at J, with 21 bases in the middle. The CDR3 contains 16 residues. Germline CDR1 and CDR2: SEHNR and FQNEAQ (reference sequence). PCR primers comprised 60 Vbeta and 13 Jbeta primers. Clones were sequenced by immunoSEQ multiplex PCR, and TCRdb holds only the in-frame ones, with some missing. The sample includes some 130,000 clones, approximately 81% seen only once; the top ten take about 2%. The source is a man aged 18 to 35 in good health and CMV-seronegative. The J gene is TRBJ1-1, the V gene TRBV7-9, with D possibly TRBD1 on 5 matching bases. Sequencing was carried out using PBMCs. The DNA for the CDR3 is TGTGCCAGCAGCCACCCCGGGGGACCCCAAGGGACTGAAGCTTTCTTT. Translation: CASSHPGGPQGTEAFF.